This TCR beta chain was recovered during a study of shared clonotypes between healthy human individuals. Study-wide results and limits: Clonotype sharing among donors was expected to depend on sequencing depth. Non-shared clonotypes showed lower generation probabilities than clonotypes common to all four donors. For sorted subsets, rarefaction showed incomplete sequencing despite large depth.

Sequenced by immunoSEQ multiplex PCR; TCRdb stores in-frame clones only, minus some. Here the sample spans approximately 530,000 clones, about 96% being singletons. Turning to this clone: As yet, its antigen is unknown.

Trimming cost V 5 bases and J 4 bases; bases outside gene matches: 8. Germline V gene sequence: CDR1 SEHNR, CDR2 FQNEAQ (reference sequence). The CDR3 is 15 residues long. The chain has TRBV7-9 and TRBJ2-5, with 9 bases aligning to TRBD1. Sample: naive CD4+ T cells sorted from blood. As to subset: CD45RA+ positively selected. The TCR originated in a woman aged 30 to 39 in good health. The CDR3: CASSRRTGEGETQYF. CDR3 nucleotides: TGTGCCAGCAGCCGCCGGACAGGGGAGGGAGAGACCCAGTACTTC.